Listed below are T cell receptor beta chains from one sample, sequenced in a study of naive and memory T cell subsets. MiXCR was run by TCRdb on the UMI-ligation and nested PCR reads, yielding one entry per CDR3 protein. Seen here are approximately 140,000 distinct CDR3 sequences, over 15% observed once, and the top ten hold 0.14% to 0.15%. The sequencing input was naive CD4+ T cells from blood. Source of these receptors: a human donor in good health. Each CDR3 is given with its conserved first and last residue. Fields, in order: V gene, D gene, clone size, J gene, CDR3 DNA, CDR3 protein. D genes are given only for firm matches. Clone size is not always given. Where it is, it says once, few, many or a class for expanded clones.

TRBV7-2	TRBD1	.	TRBJ2-5	TGTGCCAGCAGCAACCGGGACAGTGAGACCCAGTACTTC	CASSNRDSETQYF
TRBV5-1	TRBD2	few	TRBJ2-7	TGCGCCAGCAGCTTCACTGGCGGGAGCGAAACCCACGAGCAGTACTTC	CASSFTGGSETHEQYF
TRBV5-4	TRBD2	few	TRBJ2-1	TGTGCCAGCAGCTTGGGGAGGACTAGCGGGTTCGATGAGCAGTTCTTC	CASSLGRTSGFDEQFF
TRBV7-2	.	.	TRBJ2-5	TGTGCCAGCAGTTTAGTCCGCCCAGGGGGGGAGACCCAGTACTTC	CASSLVRPGGETQYF
TRBV4-3	TRBD1	.	TRBJ2-7	TGCGCCAGCAGCCAAGGGACAGGGTGGTACGAGCAGTACTTC	CASSQGTGWYEQYF
TRBV7-9	TRBD1	many	TRBJ1-1	TGTGCCAGCAGCCCACAGGGGCCCAACACTGAAGCTTTCTTT	CASSPQGPNTEAFF
TRBV18	.	few	TRBJ2-1	TGTGCCAGCTCACCATATTTGGGCAGGGGTCCCTCCTACAATGAGCAGTTCTTC	CASSPYLGRGPSYNEQFF
TRBV29-1	.	few	TRBJ2-3	TGCAGCGCCATCGAAGGAGGGGGAGCAGATACGCAGTATTTT	CSAIEGGGADTQYF
TRBV7-9	.	.	TRBJ2-7	TGTGCCAGCAGCTTAGTGTCTGGCAGCCCGAGCTACGAGCAGTACTTC	CASSLVSGSPSYEQYF
TRBV7-8	.	few	TRBJ1-5	TGTGCCAGCAGCTTTGGGGGTGATCAGCCCCAGCATTTT	CASSFGGDQPQHF
TRBV5-6	.	few	TRBJ2-1	TGTGCCAGCAGGAACGGGTTCTACAATGAGCAGTTCTTC	CASRNGFYNEQFF
TRBV6-4	TRBD2	many	TRBJ2-1	TGTGCCAGCAGTGTAGCGGGAGTGTCCAATGAGCAGTTCTTC	CASSVAGVSNEQFF
TRBV2	TRBD2	few	TRBJ2-7	TGTGCCAGCAGTGGGCCGGGACTAGCGGGTTCCTACGAGCAGTACTTC	CASSGPGLAGSYEQYF
TRBV12-3/TRBV12-4	TRBD1	.	TRBJ1-4	TGTGCCCACAGGGGAGGACAGGAGACAACTAATGAAAAACTGTTTTTT	CAHRGGQETTNEKLFF
TRBV30	.	.	TRBJ1-1	TGTGCCGTTGGGAGGGGCACAGAGGACACTGAAGCTTTCTTT	CAVGRGTEDTEAFF
TRBV10-3	.	few	TRBJ2-6	TGTGCCATCAGTGAGGCCAACTACATGTACTCTGGGGCCAACGTCCTGACTTTC	CAISEANYMYSGANVLTF
TRBV29-1	.	.	TRBJ2-7	TGCAGCGTAATCCCTTCCAGGGGAAGCTACGAGCAGTACTTC	CSVIPSRGSYEQYF
TRBV19	.	.	TRBJ2-7	TGTGCCAGTAGTACGGACGGTCGCTCCTACGAGCAGTACTTC	CASSTDGRSYEQYF
TRBV11-2	TRBD1	.	TRBJ2-4	TGTGCCAGCAGCTTGGGTCGGGGACAGGGACTAGCCAAAAACATTCAGTACTTC	CASSLGRGQGLAKNIQYF
TRBV12-3/TRBV12-4	TRBD2	few	TRBJ2-3	TGTGCCAGCAGTTTTGGGACTAGCGGGATCACAGATACGCAGTATTTT	CASSFGTSGITDTQYF
TRBV6-2/TRBV6-3	.	.	TRBJ2-1	TGTGCCAGCAGTCTAGGGAGTCCGGCCTACAATGAGCAGTTCTTC	CASSLGSPAYNEQFF
TRBV10-3	.	few	TRBJ1-5	TGTGCCATCAGTGAGTCCACAGTAAGCAATCAGCCCCAGCATTTT	CAISESTVSNQPQHF
TRBV4-1	.	few	TRBJ2-4	TGCGCCAGCAGCCCGGGTGGAGCGCCTAAAAACATTCAGTACTTC	CASSPGGAPKNIQYF
TRBV28	.	many	TRBJ2-7	TGTGCCAGCAGTTTACCGGAGTCCTCCTACGAGCAGTACTTC	CASSLPESSYEQYF
TRBV5-1	.	.	TRBJ2-5	TGCGCCAGCAGCGATCAGCAGGGCACGGAGACCCAGTACTTC	CASSDQQGTETQYF
TRBV29-1	.	few	TRBJ2-5	TGCAGCGTTGACGATCCGGGCCCTAAAGAGACCCAGTACTTC	CSVDDPGPKETQYF
TRBV4-2	TRBD2	few	TRBJ2-7	TGTGCCAGCAGCCAAGAAGGTCTGGGGACTAGGCCCTACGAGCAGTACTTC	CASSQEGLGTRPYEQYF
TRBV12-3/TRBV12-4	.	few	TRBJ2-5	TGTGCCAGCTCCTCGGGGTGGGGAGAGACCCAGTACTTC	CASSSGWGETQYF
TRBV5-1	.	few	TRBJ1-1	TGCGCCAGCAGCTTGGATGAGCGGACTGAAGCTTTCTTT	CASSLDERTEAFF
TRBV29-1	.	.	TRBJ1-1	TGCAGCGTTGTGGGAAGGGGCACTGAAGCTTTCTTT	CSVVGRGTEAFF
TRBV5-1	.	.	TRBJ2-1	TGCGCCAGCAGGGAGGTCCCTGGCTCCTACAATGAGCAGTTCTTC	CASREVPGSYNEQFF